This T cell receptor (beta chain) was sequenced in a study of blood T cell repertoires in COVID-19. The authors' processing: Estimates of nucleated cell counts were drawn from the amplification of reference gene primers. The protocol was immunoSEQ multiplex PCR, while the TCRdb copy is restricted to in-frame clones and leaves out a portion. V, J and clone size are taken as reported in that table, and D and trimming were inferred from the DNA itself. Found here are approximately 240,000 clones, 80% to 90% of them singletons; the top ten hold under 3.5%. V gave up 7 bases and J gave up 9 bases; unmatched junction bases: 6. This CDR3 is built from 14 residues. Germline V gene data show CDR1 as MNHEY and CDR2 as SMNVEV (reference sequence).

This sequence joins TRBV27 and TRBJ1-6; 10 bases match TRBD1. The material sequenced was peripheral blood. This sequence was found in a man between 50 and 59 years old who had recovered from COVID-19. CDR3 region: CASTATGGTSPLHF. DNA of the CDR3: TGTGCCAGCACCGCGACAGGGGGCACTTCACCCCTCCACTTT.